The clone carrying this TCR beta chain was recorded a few times. This sample was taken from a study of blood T cell repertoires in COVID-19. Study as a whole: Donors in the United States, Italy and Spain gave samples during acute or convalescent COVID-19. Sources were T cells, B-cell-depleted T cells, or PBMCs; the material itself was cDNA or gDNA.

The CDR3 is 16 residues long. V gave up 7 bases and J gave up 8 bases; unmatched junction bases: 14. Germline CDR1 reads SEHNR; CDR2 reads FQNEAQ (reference sequence). Per the original data handling: For nucleated cells, counts were estimated from reference gene primer amplification. Some clones are missing from TCRdb's copy, which holds only in-frame ones; the method was immunoSEQ multiplex PCR. The V and J calls and clone size come from that table; D and trimming were worked out from the DNA. The data show about 210,000 clones, around nine tenths seen once. The V gene is TRBV7-9, the J gene TRBJ2-1, with 10 bases that match TRBD2. This TCR was sampled from a man aged 40-55 years with acute or convalescent COVID-19. Material for sequencing was peripheral blood. In nucleotides, the CDR3 is TGTGCCAGCATCGGACTAGCGGACTCCGTAGGTGATGAGCAGTTCTTC. Translating gives CASIGLADSVGDEQFF.